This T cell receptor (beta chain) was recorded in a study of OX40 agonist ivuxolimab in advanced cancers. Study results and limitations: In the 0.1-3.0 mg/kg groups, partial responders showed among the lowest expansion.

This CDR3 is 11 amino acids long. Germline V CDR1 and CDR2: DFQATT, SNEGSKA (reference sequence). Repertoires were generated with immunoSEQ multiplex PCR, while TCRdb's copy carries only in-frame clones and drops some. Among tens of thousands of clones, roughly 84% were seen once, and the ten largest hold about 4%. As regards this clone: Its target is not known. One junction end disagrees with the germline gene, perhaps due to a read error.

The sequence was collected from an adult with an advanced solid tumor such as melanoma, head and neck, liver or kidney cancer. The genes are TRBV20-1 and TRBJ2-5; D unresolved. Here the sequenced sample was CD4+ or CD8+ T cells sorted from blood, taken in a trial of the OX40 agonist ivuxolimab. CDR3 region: CSASDHETQYF. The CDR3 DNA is TGCAGTGCTTCGGACCATGAGACCCAGTACTTC.